Sequencing of this TCR beta chain was carried out in a study of CD8 T cells in Susac syndrome. Study as a whole: At the time of blood draw, patients with Susac syndrome were therapy-naive, receiving corticosteroids, or receiving intravenous immunoglobulin alone.

J lost 4 bases, V lost 5 bases, and 8 bases had no gene match. Per germline, CDR1 SGHTA and CDR2 FQGNSA. The CDR3 covers 16 residues. Through negative isolation, CD4+ and CD8+ T cells were obtained, while TEMRA cells were enriched using FACS. Reverse transcription of 0.5 to 1 ug RNA was performed with random hexamers. In TCRdb, the immunoSEQ multiplex PCR reads were re-called with MiXCR into one record per CDR3 protein. This sample has around 170,000 distinct CDR3 sequences, with around 94% found just once. This receptor was obtained from a human donor with Susac syndrome. Sample: CD4+ T cells from PBMCs. The gene calls are TRBV7-2 and TRBJ2-5; 12 positions agree with TRBD2. Here the CDR3 reads CASSTMPSGGAETQYF. CDR3 nucleotide sequence: TGTGCCAGCAGCACCATGCCTAGCGGGGGGGCAGAGACCCAGTACTTC.